Described below is a single T cell receptor beta chain sequence and its context. Sequencing was performed with immunoSEQ multiplex PCR; in TCRdb, only in-frame clones are kept and a portion is missing. In the table there are under 150,000 clones, roughly 85% of which are singletons. The sample comes from a study of Ad26.COV2.S vaccination and SARS-CoV-2 variants. The sequencing used peripheral blood, collected after recovery from COVID-19. The clonotype was recovered from a human donor who had recovered from COVID-19.

This CDR3 is CASSPRSLTGGYTF. In nucleotides, the CDR3 is TGTGCCAGCAGCCCCCGGTCTTTGACAGGCGGCTACACCTTC. This chain joins TRBV9 and TRBJ1-2; possible D gene TRBD1, 6 bases. Germline CDR1 reads SGDLS; CDR2 reads YYNGEE. This CDR3 contains 14 residues. Trimming left V 4 bases short and J 8 bases short, with 18 bases between.